Shown below are 31 T cell receptor beta chains from a single sample sequenced in a study of T cells after yellow fever vaccination. TCRdb reprocessed the 5' RACE reads with MiXCR, giving one entry per CDR3 protein. This table holds some 550,000 distinct CDR3 sequences, 15% to 20% found once. The material sequenced was PBMCs, taken 15 days after the yellow fever booster vaccination. All receptors derive from a man aged 25 to 40 who received the YFV17D yellow fever vaccine.

J is TRBJ1-2 and V is TRBV5-6; unclear D gene. Germline CDR1 and CDR2: SGHDT and YYEEEE. Between the trimmed V and J ends, which lost 0 bases and 8 bases, there was a span of 8 bases. CDR3 size: 12 residues. The DNA of the CDR3 is TGTGCCAGCAGCTTGGATCCAGCGGGCTACACCTTC. Its protein product is CASSLDPAGYTF.

V is TRBV18 and J is TRBJ2-7; 7 nucleotides line up with TRBD1. From germline, CDR1 is KGHSH and CDR2 LQKENI. The CDR3 extends over 14 amino acids. V was pared by 4 bases and J by 3 bases, with 6 bases of the junction left unmatched. CDR3 bases: TGTGCCAGCTCACTCCGGACAGGTTTCTACGAGCAGTACTTC. Translating it yields CASSLRTGFYEQYF. Full variable domain (remainder filled in from reference TRBV18 and TRBJ2-7): NAGVMQNPRHLVRRRGQEARLRCSPMKGHSHVYWYRQLPEEGLKFMVYLQKENIIDESGMPKERFSAEFPKEGPSILRIQQVVRGDSAAYFCASSLRTGFYEQYFGPGTRLTVT.

This clonotype has only a few counts. The V and J genes are TRBV7-9 and TRBJ1-2, with a tentative D call TRBD1 (5 bases). V shed 1 base and J shed 7 bases, with 10 bases lying between them. The CDR3 contains 13 residues. In germline, CDR1 is SEHNR, CDR2 FQNEAQ (reference sequence). This CDR3 reads CASSLGQGTGYTF. In DNA form, the CDR3 reads TGTGCCAGCAGCTTAGGTCAGGGTACTGGCTACACCTTC.

Notes on this clonotype: It is unclear where the CDR3 begins or ends on the DNA, so no DNA is shown, and the CDR3 is as TCRdb lists it. The rearrangement uses TRBV7-6 and TRBJ1-3. From its first to its last residue, the CDR3 has 15 amino acids. From germline, CDR1 is SGHVS and CDR2 FNYEAQ. CDR3 residues: CASSFGPGGGNTIYF.

This clonotype came up a few times. The CDR3 loop is CASSRAGDTNEQFF. The DNA of the CDR3 is TGTGCCAGCAGCCGAGCGGGAGATACTAATGAGCAGTTCTTC. The chain carries TRBV7-2 and TRBJ2-1, with TRBD2 identical over 8 bases. Germline V CDR1 and CDR2: SGHTA, FQGNSA. The CDR3 has 14 residues. J gave up 7 bases and V 5 bases, and 7 bases lay outside the gene matches.

This clonotype came up a few times. The chain recombines TRBV6-5 with TRBJ2-5, with D hard to call. Trimming left V 8 bases short and J 2 bases short, with 9 bases between. In germline, CDR1 is MNHEY, CDR2 SVGAGI. The CDR3 runs to 12 residues. The CDR3 DNA is TGTGCCAGCGGGCGGAAACAAGAGACCCAGTACTTC. This gives the protein CASGRKQETQYF.

V and J are TRBV20-1 and TRBJ1-5, with a weak D call TRBD1 (5 bases). Germline V gives CDR1 DFQATT, CDR2 SNEGSKA (reference sequence). The germline V and J ends were trimmed by 2 bases and 0 bases, with 14 bases remaining between them. The CDR3 is made up of 16 amino acids. The chain's CDR3 is CSARHSGKGSNQPQHF. CDR3 coding DNA: TGCAGTGCTAGACACTCAGGGAAAGGTAGCAATCAGCCCCAGCATTTT.

This clonotype was recorded a few times. V gene TRBV10-3 combines with J gene TRBJ2-1, with 12 bases that match TRBD2. There are 16 residues in the CDR3. Trimming took 3 bases from V and 6 from J; bases not matched to a gene: 6. Germline-derived CDR1 and CDR2 are ENHRY and SYGVKD. CDR3 DNA sequence: TGTGCCATCAGTGACCGACTAGCGGGAGAACCCAATGAGCAGTTCTTC. It is translated as CAISDRLAGEPNEQFF.

In its sample, this clonotype was seen a few times. The chain couples TRBV28 to TRBJ2-2; D may correspond to TRBD1 or TRBD2 (5 bases each). CDR3 size: 15 residues. V was shortened by 7 bases and J by 6 bases, with 18 bases between the two germline ends. Germline values: CDR1 MDHEN, CDR2 SYDVKM. CDR3 loop: CASNPPDRGPGELFF. CDR3 nucleotide sequence: TGTGCCAGCAACCCACCTGACCGGGGCCCCGGGGAGCTGTTTTTT.

This clonotype was counted only a few times. The V and J genes are TRBV4-2 and TRBJ2-7, with 8 bases identical to TRBD2. CDR1 and CDR2 from the germline V gene are LGHNA and YNFKEQ. The CDR3 spans 16 residues. The trim removed 4 bases at V and 3 bases at J, leaving 11 bases unmatched. The CDR3 sequence is CASSPGGGLAFYEQYF. As DNA, the CDR3 is TGTGCCAGCAGCCCGGGAGGAGGACTAGCTTTCTACGAGCAGTACTTC.

This clonotype showed up just a few times. This chain uses TRBV7-2 with TRBJ1-3, with D perhaps matching TRBD1 (6 bases). CDR1 and CDR2 (germline): SGHTA, FQGNSA. Trimming pared 1 base from V and 4 bases from J, leaving 8 bases between. The CDR3 is made up of 14 amino acids. The CDR3 DNA is TGTGCCAGCAGCTTAGAGGGGGTCGGAAACACCATATATTTT. Its translation: CASSLEGVGNTIYF.

In this sample, this clonotype turned up a few times. The rearrangement uses TRBV20-1 and TRBJ2-3, with unresolved D. The germline V gene has CDR1 DFQATT and CDR2 SNEGSKA (reference sequence). The CDR3 is 14 residues long. Trimming removed 5 bases at V and 2 bases at J, with 14 bases between. The CDR3 loop reads CSAPGRQLTDTQYF. The DNA of the CDR3 is TGCAGTGCTCCCGGGCGGCAACTCACAGATACGCAGTATTTT.

The chain is built from TRBV29-1 and TRBJ1-1; 7 nucleotides line up with TRBD1. Germline V gene sequence: CDR1 SQVTM, CDR2 ANQGSEA. This CDR3 has 13 residues. Trimming at V came to 6 bases and at J to 5 bases, leaving 9 bases not matched to a gene. CDR3 DNA: TGCAGCGTCGGAAGAGGGGGCGGAACTGAAGCTTTCTTT. This gives the protein CSVGRGGGTEAFF.

The genes are TRBV29-1 and TRBJ2-1, with D perhaps matching TRBD2 (5 bases). Trimming removed 0 bases from V and 5 bases from J, with 14 bases in between. Germline V gives CDR1 SQVTM, CDR2 ANQGSEA. This CDR3 has 15 amino acids. The CDR3 here is CSVEDVGEGNNEQFF. CDR3 DNA sequence: TGCAGCGTTGAAGATGTCGGGGAAGGGAACAATGAGCAGTTCTTC.

The rearrangement joins TRBV10-1 to TRBJ2-2; no firm D call. The germline V gene has CDR1 WNHNN and CDR2 SYGVQD (reference sequence). This CDR3 contains 14 residues. The V end lost 5 bases, the J end lost 7 bases, and 14 bases lay between the germline ends. DNA of the CDR3: TGCGCCAGCAGTAGGCAAGGATCGGGCGGGGAGCTGTTTTTT. It yields the protein CASSRQGSGGELFF.

V and J are TRBV12-3 or TRBV12-4 and TRBJ2-5; tentative D call: TRBD1 (5 bases). The CDR3 runs to 13 residues. Trimming removed 1 base from V and 7 bases from J, with 10 bases in between. This CDR3 is CASSLGGVATQYF. DNA for the CDR3: TGTGCCAGCAGTTTAGGGGGCGTCGCGACCCAGTACTTC.

This chain connects TRBV4-2 to TRBJ2-1; 9 positions match TRBD1. Germline CDR1 is LGHNA and CDR2 is YNFKEQ. The CDR3 loop spans 19 amino acids. V shed 7 bases, J shed 5 bases, and the junction held 21 bases outside the gene matches. The chain's CDR3 is CASTLGGTGYGIGDNEQFF. DNA of the CDR3: TGTGCCAGCACCCTCGGAGGGACAGGGTACGGTATTGGGGACAATGAGCAGTTCTTC.

The CDR3 DNA reads TGCGCCAGCAGAGCCTCAAGAACCTACGAGCAGTACTTC. This gives the protein CASRASRTYEQYF. V is TRBV10-2 and J is TRBJ2-7; the D is unclear. Deletions cut 6 bases from V and 2 bases from J, with 11 bases between. Germline CDR1 reads WSHSY; CDR2 reads SAAADI. This CDR3 region has 13 residues.

This clonotype was seen a handful of times. This chain uses TRBV11-2 with TRBJ2-3; D gene unclear. The CDR3 runs 17 residues. Germline lookup yields CDR1 SGHAT and CDR2 FQNNGV. V was clipped by 6 bases and J by 5 bases, with 24 bases between them. DNA for the CDR3: TGTGCCAGCAGACCCCCCCCAGTGGCGGAGCCACGAGATACGCAGTATTTT. This codes for CASRPPPVAEPRDTQYF.

V usage is TRBV5-1 and J usage is TRBJ1-1, with D perhaps matching TRBD1 (5 bases). Trimming cost V 0 bases and J 1 base, with 13 bases left between them. Germline V gene lookup returns CDR1 SGHRS and CDR2 YFSETQ. The CDR3 runs 16 residues. Here the CDR3 DNA reads TGCGCCAGCAGCTTGGATTTGCCAGGGTGGAACACTGAAGCTTTCTTT. Translated, it gives CASSLDLPGWNTEAFF. The variable domain in full, completed from reference TRBV5-1 and TRBJ1-1, reads KAGVTQTPRYLIKTRGQQVTLSCSPISGHRSVSWYQQTPGQGLQFLFEYFSETQRNKGNFPGRFSGRQFSNSRSEMNVSTLELGDSALYLCASSLDLPGWNTEAFFGQGTRLTVV.

The table lists this clonotype with a few counts. This chain joins TRBV6-1 and TRBJ2-3; TRBD2 agrees at 8 bases. This CDR3 is 15 amino acids long. The germline CDR1 and CDR2 sequences are MNHNS and SASEGT. The trim removed 6 bases at V and 0 bases at J, leaving 5 bases unmatched. CDR3 DNA sequence: TGTGCCAGCAGCTTCCTAGCGGGTAGCACAGATACGCAGTATTTT. Protein sequence: CASSFLAGSTDTQYF.

The gene calls are TRBV6-5 and TRBJ1-2; 8 bases match TRBD1. This CDR3 is built from 14 residues. The germline V gene has CDR1 MNHEY and CDR2 SVGAGI. The trim removed 4 bases at V and 4 bases at J, leaving 5 bases unmatched. In nucleotides, the CDR3 is TGTGCCAGCAGTTTTACAGGACAGGGCTATGGCTACACCTTC. Its protein product is CASSFTGQGYGYTF.

The rearrangement links TRBV20-1 to TRBJ2-5; unclear D gene. CDR3 length: 13 amino acids. The V gene lost 5 bases and the J gene lost 3 bases, with 13 bases spanning the gap. Germline CDR1 is DFQATT and CDR2 is SNEGSKA (reference sequence). This CDR3 is CSAPYVSEETQYF. For the CDR3, the DNA is TGCAGTGCTCCATACGTCAGTGAAGAGACCCAGTACTTC.

The rearrangement uses TRBV30 and TRBJ2-5; D may match TRBD1 or TRBD2 (5 bases each). Germline values: CDR1 GTSNPN, CDR2 SVGIG (reference sequence). The length of the CDR3 is 15 residues. V was clipped by 2 bases and J by 3 bases, with 16 bases between them. CDR3 DNA sequence: TGTGCCTGGAGTCCCGGGACGTCGCGGAAAGAGACCCAGTACTTC. Amino acid sequence: CAWSPGTSRKETQYF.

The chain combines TRBV20-1 with TRBJ2-7; D is unresolved. The CDR3 totals 13 residues. The germline CDR1 and CDR2 sequences are DFQATT and SNEGSKA (reference sequence). V was cut by 3 bases and J by 3 bases, with 12 bases left in between. Here the CDR3 reads CSARSLIVYEQYF. The CDR3 region has the DNA TGCAGTGCTAGGAGTCTCATTGTCTACGAGCAGTACTTC.

The chain has TRBV6-2 or TRBV6-3 and TRBJ2-7, with D tentatively TRBD1 (5 bases). The CDR3 is 13 amino acids. Germline lookup yields CDR1 MNHEY and CDR2 SVGEGT. Trimming removed 2 bases from V and 2 bases from J, with 7 bases in between. The DNA for the CDR3 is TGTGCCAGCAGTTACGACAGTACCTACGAGCAGTACTTC. Protein: CASSYDSTYEQYF.

The chain has TRBV29-1 and TRBJ2-5, with a weak D call TRBD2 (6 bases). V was trimmed by 6 bases and J by 5 bases, leaving 19 bases between them. The CDR3 has 14 amino acids. Germline lookup yields CDR1 SQVTM and CDR2 ANQGSEA. DNA for the CDR3: TGCAGCGTCGCCGATTCCGGGAGCCGGGAGACCCAGTACTTC. Its translation: CSVADSGSRETQYF. Full variable domain (remainder filled in from reference TRBV29-1 and TRBJ2-5): SAVISQKPSRDICQRGTSLTIQCQVDSQVTMMFWYRQQPGQSLTLIATANQGSEATYESGFVIDKFPISRPNLTFSTLTVSNMSPEDSSIYLCSVADSGSRETQYFGPGTRLLVL.

The chain has TRBV5-4 and TRBJ2-7, with 7 nucleotides matching TRBD1. The ends lost 4 bases at V and 6 bases at J; junction bases unmatched: 19. This CDR3 is built from 17 residues. CDR1 is SGHNT, CDR2 YYREEE, per germline (reference sequence). CDR3 in amino acids: CASSRQQGLRKTSEQYF. The CDR3 coding sequence is TGTGCCAGCAGCCGACAACAGGGGCTGAGGAAAACCTCCGAGCAGTACTTC.

The gene calls are TRBV5-1 and TRBJ2-5, with 8 bases lining up with TRBD2. The germline V gene encodes CDR1 SGHRS and CDR2 YFSETQ. This CDR3 region has 16 residues. V was pared by 4 bases and J by 2 bases, with 10 bases of the junction left unmatched. CDR3 DNA: TGCGCCAGCAGCCTCACCGGGACTAGTGAACAAGAGACCCAGTACTTC. This encodes CASSLTGTSEQETQYF.

This clonotype was counted between two and nine times. This sequence joins TRBV6-1 and TRBJ1-2, with 9 nucleotides matching TRBD1. The trim removed 7 bases at V and 6 bases at J, leaving 12 bases unmatched. The CDR3 covers 15 residues. Germline V lookup: CDR1 MNHNS, CDR2 SASEGT. The CDR3 DNA is TGTGCCAGCACTATGGACAGGGGTAGAAAGGATGGCTACACCTTC. As protein: CASTMDRGRKDGYTF.

This clonotype was counted a few times. The gene calls are TRBV10-3 and TRBJ2-2; TRBD2 aligns across 8 bases. From germline, CDR1 is ENHRY and CDR2 SYGVKD. This CDR3 has 14 residues. Trimming removed 6 bases from V and 1 base from J; junction bases left unmatched: 1. This CDR3 reads CAIRAGGNTGELFF. The CDR3, as DNA: TGTGCCATCAGGGCGGGAGGGAACACCGGGGAGCTGTTTTTT.